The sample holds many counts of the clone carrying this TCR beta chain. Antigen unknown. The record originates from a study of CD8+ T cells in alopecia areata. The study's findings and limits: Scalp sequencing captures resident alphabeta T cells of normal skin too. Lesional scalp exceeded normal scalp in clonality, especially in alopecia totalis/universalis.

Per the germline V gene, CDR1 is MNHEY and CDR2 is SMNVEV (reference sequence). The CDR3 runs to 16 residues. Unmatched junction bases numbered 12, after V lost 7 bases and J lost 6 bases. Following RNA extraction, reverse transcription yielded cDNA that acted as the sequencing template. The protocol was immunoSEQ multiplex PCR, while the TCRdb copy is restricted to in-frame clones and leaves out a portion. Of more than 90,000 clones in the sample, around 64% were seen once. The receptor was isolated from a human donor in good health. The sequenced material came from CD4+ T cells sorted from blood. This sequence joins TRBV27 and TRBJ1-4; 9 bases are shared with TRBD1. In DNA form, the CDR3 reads TGTGCCAGCAAAGGAGTGGACAGGGGATCTCATGAAAAACTGTTTTTT. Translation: CASKGVDRGSHEKLFF.